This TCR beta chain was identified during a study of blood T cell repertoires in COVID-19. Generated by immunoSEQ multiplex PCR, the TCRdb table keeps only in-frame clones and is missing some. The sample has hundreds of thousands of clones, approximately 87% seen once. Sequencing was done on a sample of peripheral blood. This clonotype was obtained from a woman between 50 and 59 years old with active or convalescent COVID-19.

The CDR3 DNA is TGTGCCAGCAGCTCCGGGGAGGGGGTTCACTATGGCTACACCTTC. Translation: CASSSGEGVHYGYTF. The chain combines TRBV11-2 with TRBJ1-2, with D possibly TRBD1 on 6 matching bases. V lost 4 bases and J 3 bases, leaving 15 bases between the germline ends. The germline CDR1 and CDR2 sequences are SGHAT and FQNNGV. The CDR3 is 15 amino acids. The full variable domain, its missing parts supplied by reference TRBV11-2 and TRBJ1-2, is EAGVAQSPRYKIIEKRQSVAFWCNPISGHATLYWYQQILGQGPKLLIQFQNNGVVDDSQLPKDRFSAERLKGVDSTLKIQPAKLEDSAVYLCASSSGEGVHYGYTFGSGTRLTVV.